This T cell receptor (beta chain) was sequenced for a study of blood T cell repertoires in COVID-19. Study context: From the United States, Italy and Spain came samples of acute and convalescent COVID-19. PBMCs, B-cell-depleted T cells, or T cells provided the cDNA or gDNA that made up the material.

Source study methods: Nucleated cell counts were estimated from reference gene primer amplification. The method was immunoSEQ multiplex PCR; TCRdb's version includes in-frame clones alone and lacks a portion of them. V and J calls plus clone size are reproduced from that table; the DNA served to infer D and trimming. The sample records 120,000 to 150,000 clones, roughly 84% being singletons. Trimming shortened V by 8 bases and J by 7 bases, and 18 bases separated the two germline ends. Germline values: CDR1 LNHDA, CDR2 SQIVND (reference sequence). This CDR3 comprises 13 residues. V usage is TRBV19 and J usage is TRBJ2-7; tentatively, D is TRBD2 (7 bases). Sequencing used peripheral blood. This clonotype originated in a man younger than 45 with COVID-19, enrolled during active disease. CDR3 region: CASARGGLGEQYF. The CDR3 region has the DNA TGTGCCAGTGCAAGGGGGGGCCTAGGGGAGCAGTACTTC.